These T cell receptor beta chains were read from a single sample in a study of T cell responses to AZD1222 COVID-19 vaccine. Sequenced by immunoSEQ multiplex PCR; TCRdb stores in-frame clones only, minus some. The table has some 130,000 clones, approximately 90% seen once. Sequencing was performed on peripheral blood, taken on day 0 of AZD1222 vaccination. The source is an adult in good health. Both conserved end residues are part of each CDR3. D genes are given only for firm matches. Only part of the rows carry a size: once, few, many, or a class if the clone is expanded.

d_call,v_call,j_call,clone_size,cdr3_nt,cdr3_aa
NA,TRBV12-3/TRBV12-4,TRBJ1-1,NA,TGTGCCAGCAGTTTGGGACTTACTGAAGCTTTCTTT,CASSLGLTEAFF
NA,TRBV18,TRBJ1-1,NA,TGTGCCAGCTCACCCCTACAGGGTCAAGCTTTCTTT,CASSPLQGQAFF
NA,TRBV2,TRBJ1-6,NA,TGTGCCAGCAGTGCCCAGGATAGTTCACCCCTCCACTTT,CASSAQDSSPLHF
NA,TRBV11-2,TRBJ1-2,NA,TGTGCCAGCAGATCAAGCGGGGGTTCTAACTATGGCTACACCTTC,CASRSSGGSNYGYTF
NA,TRBV12-3/TRBV12-4,TRBJ1-1,NA,TGTGCCAGCAGTCAGAACACTGAAGCTTTCTTT,CASSQNTEAFF
NA,TRBV11-1,TRBJ2-2,NA,TGTGCCAGTAGCGGTCAGGGGAGAACCGGGGAGCTGTTTTTT,CASSGQGRTGELFF
NA,TRBV10-3,TRBJ1-1,NA,TGTGCCATCAGTGTAGGGATGAACACTGAAGCTTTCTTT,CAISVGMNTEAFF
TRBD2,TRBV5-1,TRBJ2-3,NA,TGCGCCAGCAGCTTGCAGACTAGCGGGGGCCCTTACACAGATACGCAGTATTTT,CASSLQTSGGPYTDTQYF
NA,TRBV11-2,TRBJ1-2,NA,TGTGCCAGCAGCTTAGAGGGTAGTGGCTACACCTTC,CASSLEGSGYTF
NA,TRBV3-1/TRBV3-2,TRBJ1-1,NA,TGTGCCAGCAGCGATCAAGGGTGGGGCGACACTGAAGCTTTCTTT,CASSDQGWGDTEAFF
NA,TRBV12-2,TRBJ1-2,once,TGTGCAAGTCGCTTTGGCAACCAACCTAACTATGGCTACACCTTC,CASRFGNQPNYGYTF
TRBD1,TRBV19,TRBJ2-5,NA,TGTGCCAGTAGTATCGGAGCCGGACAGGTAAAAGAGACCCAGTACTTC,CASSIGAGQVKETQYF
NA,TRBV27,TRBJ1-5,NA,TGTGCCAGCAGTTCTTTCGGTAGCAATCAGCCCCAGCATTTT,CASSSFGSNQPQHF
NA,TRBV9,TRBJ2-1,NA,TGTGCCAGCAGCGTAGCCGTTGGGTCCTCCAAGAATGAGCAGTTCTTC,CASSVAVGSSKNEQFF
NA,TRBV2,TRBJ1-5,NA,TGTGCCAGCAGTGAAGGGGGCAGGCGAGGCAATCAGCCCCAGCATTTT,CASSEGGRRGNQPQHF
NA,TRBV5-8,TRBJ1-2,NA,TGTGCCAGCAGTTTCGGGACACCTAACTATGGCTACACCTTC,CASSFGTPNYGYTF
NA,TRBV30,TRBJ2-1,NA,TGTGCCTGGAGTATCAATGAGCAGTTCTTC,CAWSINEQFF
TRBD1,TRBV18,TRBJ2-7,NA,TGTGCCAGCTCACCGGGACAGGTAGTCGAGCAGTACTTC,CASSPGQVVEQYF
NA,TRBV2,TRBJ2-1,NA,TGTGCCAGCAATTACTACAATGAGCAGTTCTTC,CASNYYNEQFF